This TCR gamma chain was identified in a study of γδ T cells in repeated Plasmodium falciparum infection. Points from the study as a whole: Repeated controlled infections reportedly drove waves of new clonotype selection in Vdelta2-negative, mostly Vdelta1+, gammadelta repertoires.

CDR1 and CDR2 from the germline V gene are EGSNGY and YDSYNSKV. The CDR3 extends over 13 amino acids. In its sample, this clone was seen many times. Its cognate antigen is unknown. The protein that TCRdb holds for this DNA derives from a much larger clone and differs from the translated DNA at residue 3, which likely indicates a read error; the protein shown here is translated from the DNA. Bulk repertoires came from Vgamma9/Vdelta2+ or Vdelta2-negative gammadelta T cells flow-sorted from PBMC. TCRdb re-called the multiplex PCR reads with CATT. The sample contains 11,000 to 15,000 gamma-chain clones, 1.6% of which appear only once.

The chain has TRGV2 and TRGJ1 or TRGJ2. This TCR was sampled from a pool of human donors (malaria-infected and uninfected, not separated). Sequenced sample: gamma-delta T cells from blood. Here the CDR3 DNA reads TGTGCCTCCTGGGACGGGGCGAGGTATAAGAAACTCTTT. Protein: CASWDGARYKKLF.